Included here is one T cell receptor beta chain sequence, with context. Its target is not known. Evenly divided among several immunoSEQ plates was the genomic DNA of each subset. Replicate PCRs for sorted subsets used 200 ng DNA; this equaled about 30,000 T cell genomes. The repertoire was sequenced with immunoSEQ multiplex PCR; TCRdb's copy has only in-frame clones and lacks some. The profile shows a few hundred thousand clones, just over 65% of them singletons. This specimen belongs to a study of shared clonotypes between healthy human individuals. Overall study: Researchers assigned three CD4 naive, three CD4 memory, two CD8 naive and one CD8 memory plate to each donor. Study observations and caveats: Clonotypes shared by all four donors outscored non-shared clonotypes in generation probability.

Germline CDR1 and CDR2: ENHRY and SYGVKD. This CDR3 spans 11 amino acids. The V end was cut by 1 base, the J end by 10 bases, with 5 bases between. Sequencing was done on a sample of memory CD4+ T cells sorted from blood. Subset of the sample: CD45RA-negative fraction. This receptor was obtained from a man aged 30 to 39 in good health. V and J are TRBV10-3 and TRBJ2-1; D gene unclear. The CDR3 region is CAISELREQFF. As DNA, the CDR3 is TGTGCCATCAGTGAGTTGAGAGAGCAGTTCTTC.